The 26 T cell receptor beta chains presented below share a single source sample, sequenced in a study of glioma-infiltrating T cells after dendritic cell vaccination. Specified time point: after dendritic cell vaccination, including at tumor progression/relapse. TCRdb's copy holds only in-frame clones and misses some; the assay was immunoSEQ multiplex PCR. This sample carries about 94,000 clones, 65% to 85% of them seen once, and the ten largest clones take under 6.5%. The sample was blood, taken after dendritic cell vaccination. The receptors here all came from a human donor with glioblastoma.

The V call is TRBV19, the J call TRBJ1-3; 7 positions agree with TRBD1. Losses at the gene ends were 4 bases for V and 3 bases for J; bases not matched to a gene: 3. Per germline, CDR1 LNHDA and CDR2 SQIVND (reference sequence). There are 14 residues in the CDR3. Here the CDR3 DNA reads TGTGCCAGTAGTACAGGGGGACATGGAAACACCATATATTTT. It translates to CASSTGGHGNTIYF.

The rearrangement joins TRBV6-1 to TRBJ2-3, with 8 bases lining up with TRBD2. The germline V gene encodes CDR1 MNHNS and CDR2 SASEGT. V lost 4 bases and J lost 0; bases outside the gene matches: 9. CDR3 length: 17 residues. DNA of the CDR3: TGTGCCAGCAGTGGGCGGGGGGTAATTTCTAGCACAGATACGCAGTATTTT. It encodes CASSGRGVISSTDTQYF.

The rearrangement links TRBV9 to TRBJ2-3; perhaps TRBD2 as D (5 bases). This CDR3 region has 16 residues. The germline V gene encodes CDR1 SGDLS and CDR2 YYNGEE. V gave up 3 bases and J gave up 4 bases, with 18 bases separating them. CDR3 residues: CASSGNKAERPDTQYF. DNA for the CDR3: TGTGCCAGCAGCGGAAATAAAGCGGAGAGACCAGATACGCAGTATTTT.

The chain has TRBV28 and TRBJ2-2, with D perhaps TRBD2 (5 bases). This CDR3 has 14 amino acids. Per the germline V gene, CDR1 is MDHEN and CDR2 is SYDVKM. V lost 3 bases, J lost 6 bases, and 11 bases lay in between. CDR3 nucleotide sequence: TGTGCCAGCAGTTTTAGGGAGAGAGCCGGGGAGCTGTTTTTT. Translated: CASSFRERAGELFF.

The V and J genes are TRBV10-3 and TRBJ1-2; 9 positions agree with TRBD1. Germline V lookup: CDR1 ENHRY, CDR2 SYGVKD. Trimming at V came to 10 bases and at J to 3 bases, leaving 15 bases not matched to a gene. The CDR3 is 16 residues long. CDR3 in amino acids: CATRLDRGRVDYGYTF. CDR3 sequence (DNA): TGTGCCACCCGGCTAGACAGGGGGAGGGTTGACTATGGCTACACCTTC.

This chain uses TRBV30 with TRBJ2-7; TRBD1 matches 8 bases. Germline V gene lookup returns CDR1 GTSNPN and CDR2 SVGIG (reference sequence). CDR3 size: 12 residues. Germline trimming cut 4 bases from V and 2 bases from J; bases unmatched to any gene: 1. CDR3 sequence reads: CAWTGGPYEQYF. CDR3 in DNA: TGTGCCTGGACAGGGGGCCCCTACGAGCAGTACTTC. Full variable domain (outside the CDR3, taken from reference TRBV30 and TRBJ2-7): SQTIHQWPATLVQPVGSPLSLECTVEGTSNPNLYWYRQAAGRGLQLLFYSVGIGQISSEVPQNLSASRPQDRQFILSSKKLLLSDSGFYLCAWTGGPYEQYFGPGTRLTVT.

The CDR3 protein is CAIADGTNYGYTF. As DNA, the CDR3 is TGTGCCATCGCCGATGGTACAAACTATGGCTACACCTTC. This chain uses TRBV10-3 with TRBJ1-2, with unresolved D. This CDR3 region has 13 residues. Germline V gives CDR1 ENHRY, CDR2 SYGVKD. V shed 8 bases and J shed 2 bases, with 12 bases lying between them.

In its sample, this clone was seen once. The rearrangement links TRBV5-4 to TRBJ2-3, with 9 bases aligning to TRBD1. J gave up 3 bases and V 1 base, and 6 bases lay outside the gene matches. CDR3 length: 16 amino acids. Germline CDR1 reads SGHNT; CDR2 reads YYREEE (reference sequence). The CDR3 coding sequence is TGTGCCAGCAGCTTGCAGGGGACAGGGAGAACAGATACGCAGTATTTT. Amino acid sequence: CASSLQGTGRTDTQYF.

The table lists this clone with a few counts. V and J are TRBV14 and TRBJ2-7; 12 nucleotides line up with TRBD2. After removal of 0 bases from V and 4 bases from J, the junction contained 1 base not matched to a gene. The CDR3 is 15 amino acids. CDR1 SGHDN and CDR2 FVKESK come from the germline V gene. DNA for the CDR3: TGTGCCAGCAGCCAAGAAGGACTAGCGGGGTACGAGCAGTACTTC. Translation gives CASSQEGLAGYEQYF.

This clone occurred a few times. The V call is TRBV27, the J call TRBJ2-1; D call uncertain. The CDR3 has 15 amino acids. Germline V gene sequence: CDR1 MNHEY, CDR2 SMNVEV (reference sequence). V lost 6 bases, J lost 5 bases, and 17 bases lay in between. Here the CDR3 DNA reads TGTGCCAGCAGCCCTGGGCCATCGTGGAACAATGAGCAGTTCTTC. Residues: CASSPGPSWNNEQFF.

The genes are TRBV5-1 and TRBJ2-5, with TRBD1 matching 11 bases. Trimming took 7 bases from V and 6 from J; bases not matched to a gene: 14. The CDR3 loop spans 16 amino acids. Per the germline V gene, CDR1 is SGHRS and CDR2 is YFSETQ. CDR3 sequence reads: CASALDRGRKGQTQYF. In nucleotides, the CDR3 is TGCGCCAGCGCACTGGACAGGGGGCGAAAGGGACAGACCCAGTACTTC.

V and J are TRBV18 and TRBJ1-1; 9 nucleotides line up with TRBD1. V trimming: 3 bases; J trimming: 5 bases; junction bases outside the gene matches: 7. The germline CDR1 and CDR2 sequences are KGHSH and LQKENI. This CDR3 is built from 15 residues. CDR3 sequence reads: CASSPGQGMGTEAFF. Written as DNA, the CDR3 is TGTGCCAGCTCACCTGGACAGGGGATGGGGACTGAAGCTTTCTTT.

The V call is TRBV14, the J call TRBJ1-2; possible D gene TRBD1, 5 bases. The germline gives CDR1 SGHDN, CDR2 FVKESK. CDR3 length: 16 residues. V was clipped by 4 bases and J by 5 bases, with 20 bases between them. CDR3 protein: CASSPVGAAQSYGYTF. Here the CDR3 DNA reads TGTGCCAGCAGCCCAGTTGGGGCAGCTCAGTCGTATGGCTACACCTTC. Together with reference TRBV14 and TRBJ1-2, the CDR3 gives the full variable domain: EAGVTQFPSHSVIEKGQTVTLRCDPISGHDNLYWYRRVMGKEIKFLLHFVKESKQDESGMPNNRFLAERTGGTYSTLKVQPAELEDSGVYFCASSPVGAAQSYGYTFGSGTRLTVV.

The rearrangement uses TRBV5-4 and TRBJ2-3, with a possible D match to TRBD2 (6 bases). The length of the CDR3 is 13 residues. Trimming took off 4 bases at V and 5 bases at J, with 11 bases between the two ends. Germline CDR1 reads SGHNT; CDR2 reads YYREEE (reference sequence). This CDR3 reads CASSRVAVDTQYF. The CDR3, as DNA: TGTGCCAGCAGCCGAGTAGCGGTAGATACGCAGTATTTT.

This sequence joins TRBV6-6 and TRBJ2-5, with D unclear. Trimming left V 6 bases short and J 3 bases short, with 11 bases between. This CDR3 spans 13 amino acids. Per germline, CDR1 MNHNY and CDR2 SVGAGI (reference sequence). The CDR3: CASSQFLEETQYF. The CDR3 DNA sequence: TGTGCCAGCAGCCAGTTCCTTGAAGAGACCCAGTACTTC.

The rearrangement joins TRBV6-6 to TRBJ2-7, with D possibly TRBD1 on 6 matching bases. V was clipped by 6 bases and J by 3 bases, with 15 bases between them. CDR3 size: 14 residues. Germline CDR1 is MNHNY and CDR2 is SVGAGI (reference sequence). Here the CDR3 reads CASSLQGQLYEQYF. The CDR3 DNA sequence: TGTGCCAGCAGCCTCCAAGGACAGCTCTACGAGCAGTACTTC.

This clone was counted a few times. The rearrangement uses TRBV6-6 and TRBJ2-7, with 12 bases lining up with TRBD2. V was clipped by 5 bases and J by 6 bases; unmatched bases: 8. The CDR3 spans 15 residues. CDR1 and CDR2 from the germline V gene are MNHNY and SVGAGI (reference sequence). The CDR3, as DNA: TGTGCCAGCAGTCTACCGGGACTAGCGGGTCTCGAGCAGTACTTC. Translation: CASSLPGLAGLEQYF.

The J gene is TRBJ2-2, the V gene TRBV2; unclear D gene. The CDR3 spans 15 residues. CDR1 is SNHLY and CDR2 is FYNNEI in the germline V gene. Trimming shortened V by 8 bases and J by 2 bases, and 15 bases separated the two germline ends. CDR3 in DNA: TGTGCCAGCGCTACTGGGCAGTTCAACACCGGGGAGCTGTTTTTT. Translated, it gives CASATGQFNTGELFF.

This chain connects TRBV7-9 to TRBJ2-3, with 8 bases identical to TRBD2. The J segment lost 0 bases and the V segment lost 4 bases, leaving 9 bases of the junction unmatched. Germline-derived CDR1 and CDR2 are SEHNR and FQNEAQ (reference sequence). The CDR3 spans 17 residues. This chain's CDR3 is CASSSPAGGTSTDTQYF. The CDR3 DNA sequence: TGTGCCAGCAGCTCCCCCGCGGGGGGCACCAGCACAGATACGCAGTATTTT.

The J gene is TRBJ2-1, the V gene TRBV29-1, with 8 positions matching TRBD1. Germline CDR1 SQVTM, CDR2 ANQGSEA. This CDR3 is 11 amino acids long. Trimming removed 3 bases from V and 10 bases from J; junction bases left unmatched: 2. The CDR3 region has the DNA TGCAGCGTTGACAGGGGGCAAGAGCAGTTCTTC. Protein: CSVDRGQEQFF.

This clone was counted a single time. In DNA form, the CDR3 reads TGTGCCAGCAGCCCCTTCCAGGTAGCCTACGAGCAGTACTTC. It is translated as CASSPFQVAYEQYF. V usage is TRBV7-6 and J usage is TRBJ2-7, with unresolved D. This CDR3 contains 14 residues. V was cut by 5 bases and J by 2 bases, with 13 bases left in between. Germline values: CDR1 SGHVS, CDR2 FNYEAQ. Using reference TRBV7-6 and TRBJ2-7 for the parts outside the CDR3, the full variable domain is GAGVSQSPRYKVTKRGQDVALRCDPISGHVSLYWYRQALGQGPEFLTYFNYEAQQDKSGLPNDRFSAERPEGSISTLTIQRTEQRDSAMYRCASSPFQVAYEQYFGPGTRLTVT.

The V gene is TRBV20-1, the J gene TRBJ1-1; no definite D call. The germline V gene encodes CDR1 DFQATT and CDR2 SNEGSKA (reference sequence). The CDR3 covers 9 residues. Deletions cut 5 bases from V and 8 bases from J, with 6 bases between. The CDR3 nucleotides read TGCAGTGCTGGACTAGAAGCTTTCTTT. Translating it yields CSAGLEAFF.

This clone appeared once. The gene calls are TRBV11-2 and TRBJ1-2, with D possibly matching TRBD1 (5 bases). This CDR3 region has 15 residues. Trimming removed 3 bases at V and 4 bases at J, with 15 bases between. The germline V gene has CDR1 SGHAT and CDR2 FQNNGV. The CDR3 reads CASSFSGDGRYGYTF. The CDR3 region has the DNA TGTGCCAGCAGCTTCTCGGGGGATGGTCGCTATGGCTACACCTTC.

This chain uses TRBV6-1 with TRBJ2-2; maybe TRBD1 (5 bases). This CDR3 region has 15 residues. CDR1 is MNHNS and CDR2 is SASEGT in the germline V gene. V lost 7 bases, J lost 0 bases, and 12 bases lay in between. Written as DNA, the CDR3 is TGTGCCAGCATTTTGACAGCCCCGAACACCGGGGAGCTGTTTTTT. It codes for CASILTAPNTGELFF.

The chain recombines TRBV4-2 with TRBJ2-7; 7 bases agree with TRBD1. The trim removed 1 base at V and 3 bases at J, leaving 9 bases unmatched. The germline V gene encodes CDR1 LGHNA and CDR2 YNFKEQ. The CDR3 consists of 16 residues. The CDR3 loop reads CASSQAHRGLIYEQYF. The CDR3 DNA follows: TGTGCCAGCAGCCAAGCCCATAGGGGGCTTATCTACGAGCAGTACTTC.

This chain joins TRBV19 and TRBJ2-1, with 14 bases matching TRBD2. The CDR3 is 15 residues long. V was clipped by 9 bases and J by 9 bases; unmatched bases: 10. Germline V gene sequence: CDR1 LNHDA, CDR2 SQIVND (reference sequence). The CDR3: CASSGTSGSFSEQFF. The DNA for the CDR3 is TGTGCCAGCTCCGGGACTAGCGGGAGTTTTAGTGAGCAGTTCTTC.